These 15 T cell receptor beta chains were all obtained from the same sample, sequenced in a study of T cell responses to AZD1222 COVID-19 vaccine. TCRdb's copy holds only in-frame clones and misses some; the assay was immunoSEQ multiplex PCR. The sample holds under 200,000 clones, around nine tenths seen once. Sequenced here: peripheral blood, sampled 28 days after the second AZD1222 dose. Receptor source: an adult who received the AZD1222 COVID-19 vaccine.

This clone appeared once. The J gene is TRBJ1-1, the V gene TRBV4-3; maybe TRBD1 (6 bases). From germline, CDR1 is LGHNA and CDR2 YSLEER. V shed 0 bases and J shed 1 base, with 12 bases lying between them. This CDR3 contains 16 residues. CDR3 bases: TGCGCCAGCAGCCAAGATCTGGGGGCTGCGAACACTGAAGCTTTCTTT. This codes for CASSQDLGAANTEAFF.

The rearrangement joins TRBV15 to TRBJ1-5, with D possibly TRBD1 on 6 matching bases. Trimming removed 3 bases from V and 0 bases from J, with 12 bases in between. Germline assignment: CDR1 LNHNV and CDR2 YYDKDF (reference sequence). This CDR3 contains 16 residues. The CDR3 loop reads CATSRRTVYSNQPQHF. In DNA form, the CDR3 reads TGTGCCACCAGCAGGAGGACAGTTTATAGCAATCAGCCCCAGCATTTT.

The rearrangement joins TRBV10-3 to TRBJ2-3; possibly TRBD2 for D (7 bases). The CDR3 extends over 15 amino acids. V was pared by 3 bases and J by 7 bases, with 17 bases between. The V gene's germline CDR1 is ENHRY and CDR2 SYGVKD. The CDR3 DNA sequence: TGTGCCATCAGTGACGGGGGGCTCGGGTCTAATACGCAGTATTTT. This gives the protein CAISDGGLGSNTQYF.

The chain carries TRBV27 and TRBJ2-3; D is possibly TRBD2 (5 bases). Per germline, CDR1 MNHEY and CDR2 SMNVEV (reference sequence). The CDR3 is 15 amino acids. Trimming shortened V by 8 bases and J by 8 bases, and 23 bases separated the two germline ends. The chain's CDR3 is CASPLDPPEGCTQYF. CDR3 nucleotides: TGTGCCAGCCCCTTAGATCCGCCTGAGGGATGTACGCAGTATTTT.

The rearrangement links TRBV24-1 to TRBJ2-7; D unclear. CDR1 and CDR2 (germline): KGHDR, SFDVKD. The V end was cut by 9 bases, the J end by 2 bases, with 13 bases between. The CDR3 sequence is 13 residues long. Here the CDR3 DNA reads TGTGCCACCGAATCGGACCAAACCTACGAGCAGTACTTC. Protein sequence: CATESDQTYEQYF.

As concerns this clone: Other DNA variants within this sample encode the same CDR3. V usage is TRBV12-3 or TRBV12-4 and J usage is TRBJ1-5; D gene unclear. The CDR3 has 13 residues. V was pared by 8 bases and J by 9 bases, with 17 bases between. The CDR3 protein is CASALDGSGPQHF. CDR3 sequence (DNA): TGTGCCAGCGCCCTCGACGGCTCTGGGCCCCAGCATTTT.

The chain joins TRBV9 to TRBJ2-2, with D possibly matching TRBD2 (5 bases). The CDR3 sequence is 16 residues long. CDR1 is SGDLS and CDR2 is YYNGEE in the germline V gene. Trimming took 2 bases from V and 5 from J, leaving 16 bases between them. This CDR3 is CASSVDAGGRTGELFF. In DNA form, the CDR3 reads TGTGCCAGCAGCGTGGATGCGGGCGGAAGAACCGGGGAGCTGTTTTTT.

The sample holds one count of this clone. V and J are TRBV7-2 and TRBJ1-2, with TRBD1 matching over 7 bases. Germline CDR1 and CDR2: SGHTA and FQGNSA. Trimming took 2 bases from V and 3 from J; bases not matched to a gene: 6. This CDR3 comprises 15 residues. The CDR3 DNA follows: TGTGCCAGCAGCTTATCATTCGACAGGGACTATGGCTACACCTTC. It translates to CASSLSFDRDYGYTF. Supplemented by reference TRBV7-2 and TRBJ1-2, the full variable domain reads GAGVSQSPSNKVTEKGKDVELRCDPISGHTALYWYRQSLGQGLEFLIYFQGNSAPDKSGLPSDRFSAERTGGSVSTLTIQRTQQEDSAVYLCASSLSFDRDYGYTFGSGTRLTVV.

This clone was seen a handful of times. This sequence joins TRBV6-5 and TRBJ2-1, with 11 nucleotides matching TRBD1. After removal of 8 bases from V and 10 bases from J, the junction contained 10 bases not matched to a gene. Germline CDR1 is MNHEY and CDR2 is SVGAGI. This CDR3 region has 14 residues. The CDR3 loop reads CASPRDRGMREQFF. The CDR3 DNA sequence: TGTGCCAGCCCCCGGGACAGGGGGATGAGGGAGCAGTTCTTC.

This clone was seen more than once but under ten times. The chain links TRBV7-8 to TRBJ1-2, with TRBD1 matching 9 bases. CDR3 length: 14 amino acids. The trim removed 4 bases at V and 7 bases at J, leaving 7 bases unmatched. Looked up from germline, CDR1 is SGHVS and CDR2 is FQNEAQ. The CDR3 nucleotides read TGTGCCAGCAGCTCCAGACAGGGGGACGGTGGCTACACCTTC. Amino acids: CASSSRQGDGGYTF.

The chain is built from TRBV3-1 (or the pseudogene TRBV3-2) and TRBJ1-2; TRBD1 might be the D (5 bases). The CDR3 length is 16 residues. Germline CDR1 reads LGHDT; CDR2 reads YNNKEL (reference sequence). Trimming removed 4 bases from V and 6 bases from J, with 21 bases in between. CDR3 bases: TGTGCCAGCAGCCCGAGCGGGGCCCACCGAGGGAATGGCTACACCTTC. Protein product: CASSPSGAHRGNGYTF.

For the CDR3, the DNA is TGTGCCAGCAGCCAAGACAGGGCCATTGAAGCTTTCTTT. Encoded protein: CASSQDRAIEAFF. The chain has TRBV6-2 or TRBV6-3 and TRBJ1-1, with 7 bases matching TRBD1. The CDR3 runs to 13 residues. With 6 bases clipped from V and 7 bases from J, the junction kept 8 bases outside the gene matches. Germline assignment: CDR1 MNHEY and CDR2 SVGEGT.

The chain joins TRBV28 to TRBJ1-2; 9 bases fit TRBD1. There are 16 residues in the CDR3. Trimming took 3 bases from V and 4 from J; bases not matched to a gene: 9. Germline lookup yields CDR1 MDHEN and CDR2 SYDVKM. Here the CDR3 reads CASSFSAGQGGYGYTF. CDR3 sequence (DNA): TGTGCCAGCAGTTTTTCGGCGGGACAGGGAGGCTATGGCTACACCTTC.

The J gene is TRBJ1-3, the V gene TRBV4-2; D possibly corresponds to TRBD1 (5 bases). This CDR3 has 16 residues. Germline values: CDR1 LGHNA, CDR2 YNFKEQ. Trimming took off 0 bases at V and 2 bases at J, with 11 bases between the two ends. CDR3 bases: TGTGCCAGCAGCCAAGATGCAGGGTGGGCTGGAAACACCATATATTTT. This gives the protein CASSQDAGWAGNTIYF.

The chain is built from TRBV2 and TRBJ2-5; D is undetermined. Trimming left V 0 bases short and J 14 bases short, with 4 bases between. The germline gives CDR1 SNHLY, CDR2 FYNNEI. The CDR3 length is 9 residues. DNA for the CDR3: TGTGCCAGCAGTGAAGCGACTTACTTC. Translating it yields CASSEATYF.